This TCR beta chain emerged from a study of cytomegalovirus exposure and HLA in healthy donors. Concerning this clone itself: Antigen unknown.

Study outcomes and limitations: Most subjects' HLA-A and HLA-B alleles were reportedly predicted from TCR beta sequences. Productive rates of about 87% or about 30% were seen for most TCR beta V segments in an earlier analysis.

A multiplex PCR was run with 60 Vbeta primers and 13 Jbeta primers. The repertoire was sequenced with immunoSEQ multiplex PCR; TCRdb's copy has only in-frame clones and lacks some. The table has some 150,000 clones, 80% to 90% seen once. This TCR derives from a woman aged 25 to 39 in good health and CMV-seronegative. The sample consisted of PBMCs.

The DNA of the CDR3 is TGTGCCAGTAGGCTTCCGGGACAAGGAAATTCACCCCTCCACTTT. Residues: CASRLPGQGNSPLHF. The genes are TRBV19 and TRBJ1-6; D is perhaps TRBD1 (6 bases). The V end was cut by 6 bases, the J end by 7 bases, with 16 bases between. There are 15 residues in the CDR3. Germline V gene sequence: CDR1 LNHDA, CDR2 SQIVND (reference sequence).